The present T cell receptor (beta chain) was sequenced within a study of T cell responses to AZD1222 COVID-19 vaccine. Study-wide results and limits: Only a handful of AZD1222 recipients tested seropositive at baseline. Close to half of spike-specific TCRs reportedly recognize unmutated variant regions. White British people made up most donors, females outnumbered males, and clonal diversity was possibly underestimated.

A remark on this clone: Its specificity is unknown.

Here immunoSEQ multiplex PCR was the method, and the copy in TCRdb shows in-frame clones only, minus some. The repertoire holds approximately 160,000 clones, 90% to 95% seen once, with roughly 0.9% in the top ten. V was cut by 2 bases and J by 2 bases, with 22 bases left in between. CDR1 SGHNT and CDR2 YYREEE come from the germline V gene (reference sequence). The CDR3 has 18 amino acids. The V and J genes are TRBV5-4 and TRBJ1-2; D possibly corresponds to TRBD1 (5 bases). The receptor's source is an adult in good health. Sample: peripheral blood, taken on day 0 of AZD1222 vaccination. The CDR3 DNA sequence: TGTGCCAGCAGCTTTCCCAGGGCCAACATACTTGAAAACTATGGCTACACCTTC. Amino acids: CASSFPRANILENYGYTF.